The 25 T cell receptor beta chains listed next were all sequenced from one sample in a study of blood T cell repertoires in COVID-19. The assay was immunoSEQ multiplex PCR, and TCRdb's table has in-frame clones only and misses some. The sample shows roughly 60,000 clones, approximately 78% of them seen only once. The source material was peripheral blood. The receptors originated from a man older than 75 with acute or convalescent COVID-19.

The chain links TRBV10-1 to TRBJ2-7, with D perhaps matching TRBD1 (5 bases). Germline V lookup: CDR1 WNHNN, CDR2 SYGVQD (reference sequence). The CDR3 is made up of 13 amino acids. V lost 2 bases and J 1 base, leaving 6 bases between the germline ends. The CDR3 region is CASSEGHSYEQYF. CDR3 in DNA: TGCGCCAGCAGTGAGGGACATTCCTACGAGCAGTACTTC.

CDR3 bases: TGTGCCAGTAGTTCCTGGGGTAGCGGGGGGAGCTCTGGGGCCAACGTCCTGACTTTC. Its protein is CASSSWGSGGSSGANVLTF. The J gene is TRBJ2-6, the V gene TRBV19; 10 bases agree with TRBD2. Per germline, CDR1 LNHDA and CDR2 SQIVND (reference sequence). This CDR3 is built from 19 residues. V trimming: 5 bases; J trimming: 0 bases; junction bases outside the gene matches: 10. Filled out from reference TRBV19 and TRBJ2-6, the complete variable domain reads DGGITQSPKYLFRKEGQNVTLSCEQNLNHDAMYWYRQDPGQGLRLIYYSQIVNDFQKGDIAEGYSVSREKKESFPLTVTSAQKNPTAFYLCASSSWGSGGSSGANVLTFGAGSRLTVL.

This clone appeared a single time. This chain connects TRBV6-5 to TRBJ1-1; 7 bases agree with TRBD1. Per the germline V gene, CDR1 is MNHEY and CDR2 is SVGAGI. V lost 1 base and J lost 4; bases outside the gene matches: 6. The CDR3 runs to 15 residues. CDR3 in DNA: TGTGCCAGCAGTTACTTGACAGGGACGGCCACTGAAGCTTTCTTT. It translates to CASSYLTGTATEAFF.

V gene TRBV28 combines with J gene TRBJ1-4; maybe TRBD1 (5 bases). The CDR3 runs to 17 residues. The germline CDR1 and CDR2 sequences are MDHEN and SYDVKM. The V end was cut by 1 base, the J end by 0 bases, with 12 bases between. The CDR3 sequence: CASSLSAPGATNEKLFF. DNA for the CDR3: TGTGCCAGCAGTTTATCCGCTCCGGGGGCAACTAATGAAAAACTGTTTTTT.

This clone was seen a handful of times. The chain carries TRBV19 and TRBJ1-2; D unresolved. Germline V CDR1 and CDR2: LNHDA, SQIVND (reference sequence). The ends were cut back, 2 bases at V and 4 bases at J, with 11 bases in the middle. This CDR3 comprises 14 residues. CDR3 residues: CASSISPRGYGYTF. DNA for the CDR3: TGTGCCAGTAGTATATCCCCAAGAGGCTATGGCTACACCTTC. Combining the CDR3 with reference TRBV19 and TRBJ1-2 gives the whole variable domain DGGITQSPKYLFRKEGQNVTLSCEQNLNHDAMYWYRQDPGQGLRLIYYSQIVNDFQKGDIAEGYSVSREKKESFPLTVTSAQKNPTAFYLCASSISPRGYGYTFGSGTRLTVV.

This clone was counted a single time. The rearrangement joins TRBV4-2 to TRBJ2-3; 11 bases align to TRBD2. This CDR3 spans 17 amino acids. Germline loops: CDR1 LGHNA, CDR2 YNFKEQ. V trimming: 4 bases; J trimming: 5 bases; junction bases outside the gene matches: 11. The CDR3 coding sequence is TGTGCCAGCAGCCGAAGGCTAGCGGGGGGCCGGGGAGATACGCAGTATTTT. This translates into CASSRRLAGGRGDTQYF.

This clone has just a few counts. V is TRBV5-6 and J is TRBJ1-6; D perhaps matches TRBD1 (5 bases). V lost 7 bases to trimming and J lost 9 bases, with 20 bases between them. The CDR3 extends over 15 amino acids. Germline V CDR1 and CDR2: SGHDT, YYEEEE. Written as DNA, the CDR3 is TGTGCCAGCCGTGACATCACAGGTTCAGCTTCACCCCTCCACTTT. Its translation is CASRDITGSASPLHF.

The chain joins TRBV7-8 to TRBJ1-6, with 7 bases that match TRBD1. The CDR3 covers 14 residues. Trimming cost V 5 bases and J 7 bases; bases outside gene matches: 5. From germline, CDR1 is SGHVS and CDR2 FQNEAQ. CDR3: CASSLRQGNSPLHF. CDR3 DNA: TGTGCCAGCAGCCTCAGACAGGGCAATTCACCCCTCCACTTT.

This clone was detected once. The genes are TRBV25-1 and TRBJ2-2, with D possibly TRBD2 on 5 matching bases. Germline V gene lookup returns CDR1 MGHDK and CDR2 SYGVNS. This CDR3 region has 13 residues. The ends were cut back, 6 bases at V and 1 base at J, with 6 bases in the middle. This CDR3 is CASRRENTGELFF. The CDR3 DNA reads as TGTGCCAGCAGACGGGAGAACACCGGGGAGCTGTTTTTT.

The chain has TRBV7-9 and TRBJ1-2, with unresolved D. CDR3 length: 14 amino acids. Trimming removed 2 bases at V and 8 bases at J, with 15 bases between. Germline values: CDR1 SEHNR, CDR2 FQNEAQ (reference sequence). CDR3 residues: CASSLSTGYLGYTF. CDR3 DNA: TGTGCCAGCAGCTTAAGTACGGGATACTTGGGCTACACCTTC.

J is TRBJ2-5 and V is TRBV11-2; D perhaps matches TRBD2 (6 bases). The V end lost 4 bases, the J end lost 5 bases, and 20 bases lay between the germline ends. The CDR3 covers 16 residues. Germline V lookup: CDR1 SGHAT, CDR2 FQNNGV. CDR3 loop: CASSSQTAGTGETQYF. The CDR3 region has the DNA TGTGCCAGCAGCTCCCAAACCGCCGGGACTGGGGAGACCCAGTACTTC.

This clone came up a few times. J is TRBJ1-3 and V is TRBV3-1 (or the pseudogene TRBV3-2); possibly TRBD1 for D (5 bases). The V end lost 6 bases, the J end lost 0 bases, and 9 bases lay between the germline ends. Germline lookup yields CDR1 LGHDT and CDR2 YNNKEL (reference sequence). The CDR3 loop spans 14 amino acids. As DNA, the CDR3 is TGTGCCAGCAGTTCAGGGTTCTCTGGAAACACCATATATTTT. It is translated as CASSSGFSGNTIYF.

J is TRBJ2-6 and V is TRBV5-5, with TRBD1 identical over 7 bases. From germline, CDR1 is SGHKS and CDR2 YYEKEE (reference sequence). Losses at the gene ends were 1 base for V and 2 bases for J; bases not matched to a gene: 15. The CDR3 runs 20 residues. The chain's CDR3 is CASSLLRDRVSVAGANVLTF. The CDR3 DNA is TGTGCCAGCAGCTTGTTACGAGACAGGGTTAGTGTTGCTGGGGCCAACGTCCTGACTTTC.

The rearrangement joins TRBV7-3 to TRBJ2-1; TRBD2 matches 7 bases. The CDR3 has 15 amino acids. Per germline, CDR1 SGHTA and CDR2 FQGTGA. Trimming took 1 base from V and 6 from J; bases not matched to a gene: 6. DNA of the CDR3: TGTGCCAGCAGCTTAAGGAGCGGGGACGGCAATGAGCAGTTCTTC. Its protein is CASSLRSGDGNEQFF.

V usage is TRBV7-2 and J usage is TRBJ1-1, with D unresolved. Trimming removed 1 base at V and 7 bases at J, with 7 bases between. Germline V gene data show CDR1 as SGHTA and CDR2 as FQGNSA. CDR3 length: 12 amino acids. CDR3 residues: CASSLVSDEAFF. The CDR3 DNA follows: TGTGCCAGCAGCTTAGTTTCAGATGAAGCTTTCTTT.

The chain combines TRBV19 with TRBJ1-5; 10 bases fit TRBD1. CDR1 is LNHDA, CDR2 SQIVND, per germline (reference sequence). With 6 bases clipped from V and 2 bases from J, the junction kept 4 bases outside the gene matches. CDR3 size: 15 residues. CDR3 in DNA: TGTGCCAGTAGCGGGACAGGGGTAGGCAATCAGCCCCAGCATTTT. As protein: CASSGTGVGNQPQHF.

The J gene is TRBJ1-1, the V gene TRBV5-1; TRBD1 matches 7 bases. V dropped 4 bases and J dropped 1; count of bases not matched to a gene: 7. The CDR3 extends over 15 amino acids. Per germline, CDR1 SGHRS and CDR2 YFSETQ. DNA of the CDR3: TGCGCCAGCAGCCTCTCCGGGACAGCGAACACTGAAGCTTTCTTT. Encoded protein: CASSLSGTANTEAFF.

The chain has TRBV19 and TRBJ2-3; TRBD2 aligns across 11 bases. In germline, CDR1 is LNHDA, CDR2 SQIVND (reference sequence). V was pared by 2 bases and J by 2 bases, with 6 bases of the junction left unmatched. This CDR3 spans 17 amino acids. CDR3 DNA: TGTGCCAGTAGTATATCCCTACTAGCGGGGGACACAGATACGCAGTATTTT. Its protein product is CASSISLLAGDTDTQYF.

Only one count was recorded for this clone. The genes are TRBV27 and TRBJ1-5; 9 bases match TRBD1. The germline V gene encodes CDR1 MNHEY and CDR2 SMNVEV (reference sequence). Losses at the gene ends were 5 bases for V and 9 bases for J; bases not matched to a gene: 5. The CDR3 has 13 amino acids. CDR3 sequence (DNA): TGTGCCAGCAGTGGACAGGGGAGGAGGCCCCAGCATTTT. Translated, it gives CASSGQGRRPQHF.

The J gene is TRBJ1-4, the V gene TRBV5-6; a weak D match, TRBD1 (5 bases). The germline V gene encodes CDR1 SGHDT and CDR2 YYEEEE. Trimming stripped 3 bases from V and 10 bases from J, with 13 bases between. This CDR3 contains 13 residues. CDR3 sequence (DNA): TGTGCCAGCAGCTGGGGCTCTGGATTAAAACTGTTTTTT. Protein product: CASSWGSGLKLFF.

V and J are TRBV18 and TRBJ1-1; TRBD1 aligns across 9 bases. The CDR3 contains 15 residues. The germline gives CDR1 KGHSH, CDR2 LQKENI. Trimming removed 2 bases from V and 1 base from J; junction bases left unmatched: 2. CDR3 amino acids: CASSPSTGGNTEAFF. In DNA, the CDR3 is TGTGCCAGCTCACCATCGACAGGGGGGAACACTGAAGCTTTCTTT.

The chain recombines TRBV3-1 (or the pseudogene TRBV3-2) with TRBJ2-1; TRBD2 matches at 9 bases. In germline, CDR1 is LGHDT, CDR2 YNNKEL (reference sequence). CDR3 length equals 17 residues. The V gene end was trimmed by 1 base and the J gene end by 3 bases; junction bases not matched to a gene: 7. CDR3 sequence reads: CASSQAFGTSFYNEQFF. The CDR3 bases are TGTGCCAGCAGCCAAGCTTTCGGGACTAGCTTCTACAATGAGCAGTTCTTC.

The chain employs TRBV18 and TRBJ1-2; D perhaps matches TRBD1 (5 bases). Trimming removed 6 bases at V and 2 bases at J, with 10 bases between. Germline-derived CDR1 and CDR2 are KGHSH and LQKENI. This CDR3 has 13 residues. CDR3 loop: CASSPDSNYGYTF. CDR3 DNA: TGTGCCAGCTCCCCAGACAGCAACTATGGCTACACCTTC.

V usage is TRBV5-1 and J usage is TRBJ1-6; D is unclear. CDR1 is SGHRS, CDR2 YFSETQ, per germline. The ends were cut back, 1 base at V and 3 bases at J, with 5 bases in the middle. This CDR3 region has 14 residues. The CDR3 spells CASSLQDYNSPLHF. The CDR3, as DNA: TGCGCCAGCAGCTTGCAGGACTATAATTCACCCCTCCACTTT.

The gene calls are TRBV11-2 and TRBJ2-1; D is possibly TRBD2 (7 bases). The CDR3 runs 15 residues. The V end lost 1 base, the J end lost 5 bases, and 12 bases lay between the germline ends. Germline V gives CDR1 SGHAT, CDR2 FQNNGV. CDR3 sequence reads: CASSLGGGRDNEQFF. DNA for the CDR3: TGTGCCAGCAGCTTAGGCGGGGGCAGGGACAATGAGCAGTTCTTC.